The 4 T cell receptor beta chains in this list originate from one sample, sequenced in a study of shared clonotypes between healthy human individuals. Assay used: immunoSEQ multiplex PCR; TCRdb lists only in-frame clones, some missing. This table has 2 million to 3 million clones, under 95% appearing once. What was sequenced was naive CD4+ T cells from PBMCs. Subset described: CD45RA+ positively selected. Receptors originate from a man between 18 and 35 years old in good health. Some clones in this sample may be carry-over from other donors' samples.

V and J are TRBV28 and TRBJ1-1; 8 bases match TRBD1. V lost 2 bases, J lost 0 bases, and 5 bases stayed unmatched. The germline CDR1 and CDR2 sequences are MDHEN and SYDVKM. The CDR3 is 16 residues long. The CDR3 spells CASSLTGGNLNTEAFF. The CDR3 DNA follows: TGTGCCAGCAGTTTAACAGGGGGTAATTTGAACACTGAAGCTTTCTTT.

The chain recombines TRBV28 with TRBJ2-1; D is perhaps TRBD1 or TRBD2 (8 bases each). This CDR3 region has 15 residues. Germline V gene sequence: CDR1 MDHEN, CDR2 SYDVKM. V was clipped by 8 bases and J by 6 bases, with 20 bases between them. CDR3 in amino acids: CASRGGAGGFNEQFF. CDR3 nucleotides: TGTGCCAGCCGGGGGGGAGCAGGGGGCTTCAATGAGCAGTTCTTC.

The rearrangement joins TRBV4-1 to TRBJ2-7; D is perhaps TRBD2 (6 bases). Germline V CDR1 and CDR2: MGHRA, YSYEKL. The CDR3 is 15 amino acids. Between the trimmed V and J ends, which lost 1 base and 7 bases, there was a span of 17 bases. The CDR3 bases are TGCGCCAGCAGCCAAGGGAGGGCCCGACTTGTGGAGCAGTACTTC. This encodes CASSQGRARLVEQYF.

This clone was recorded at least ten times. This chain's CDR3 is CASSWGSGRDTDTQYF. Here the CDR3 DNA reads TGTGCCAGCAGTTGGGGTAGCGGGAGAGACACAGATACGCAGTATTTT. The chain links TRBV6-5 to TRBJ2-3; TRBD2 agrees at 9 bases. The V gene's germline CDR1 is MNHEY and CDR2 SVGAGI. This CDR3 comprises 16 residues. Unmatched junction bases numbered 7, after V lost 4 bases and J lost 2 bases.